This T cell receptor (beta chain) was observed in a study of cytomegalovirus exposure and HLA in healthy donors. Across the whole study: Within the Caucasian-associated ancestry cluster were under 85% of the roughly 400 genotyped donors.

This clone was seen a handful of times. The antigen remains undetermined. It was with 60 Vbeta and 13 Jbeta primers that the PCR ran. TCRdb's table, derived via immunoSEQ multiplex PCR, lists solely in-frame clones and lacks some. The table lists some 120,000 clones, approximately 9.4% of them singletons. Study-level points and caveats: Cytomegalovirus association was assigned to around 150 TCR beta chains.

CDR1 is SGHRS and CDR2 is YFSETQ in the germline V gene. Unmatched junction bases numbered 7, after V lost 0 bases and J lost 4 bases. CDR3 length: 16 residues. The chain combines TRBV5-1 with TRBJ2-7; 10 bases agree with TRBD2. Sequencing was performed on PBMCs. The sequence was obtained from a man aged 30 to 45 in good health and CMV-seronegative. CDR3 sequence: CASSLVSSGRSYEQYF. CDR3 in DNA: TGCGCCAGCAGCTTGGTCTCTAGCGGGAGATCTTACGAGCAGTACTTC.